What follows are 23 T cell receptor beta chains derived from one specimen sequenced in a study of shared clonotypes between healthy human individuals. Repertoires were generated with immunoSEQ multiplex PCR, while TCRdb's copy carries only in-frame clones and drops some. The sample comprises millions of clones, about 92% of which are singletons, and roughly 0.14% rests with the top ten. Sequences were obtained from naive CD4+ T cells sorted from blood. Subset denoted: CD45RA+ positively selected. Receptors originate from a young man in good health.

The chain employs TRBV5-6 and TRBJ2-1, with 11 nucleotides matching TRBD2. Germline loops: CDR1 SGHDT, CDR2 YYEEEE. This CDR3 is built from 14 residues. The CDR3 region is CATLIAGGPGEQFF. The CDR3, as DNA: TGTGCGACGCTCATAGCGGGGGGGCCGGGTGAGCAGTTCTTC.

J is TRBJ1-1 and V is TRBV5-1; possible D gene TRBD1, 6 bases. This CDR3 region has 18 residues. Deletions cut 0 bases from V and 3 bases from J, with 21 bases between. Germline values: CDR1 SGHRS, CDR2 YFSETQ. Here the CDR3 DNA reads TGCGCCAGCAGCTTGGATCCCGGGATCCGGGGGCGGGACACTGAAGCTTTCTTT. Translated: CASSLDPGIRGRDTEAFF.

V and J are TRBV6-6 and TRBJ2-7; 9 bases agree with TRBD1. The germline gives CDR1 MNHNY, CDR2 SVGAGI (reference sequence). CDR3 length: 14 amino acids. The ends lost 7 bases at V and 8 bases at J; junction bases unmatched: 12. The chain's CDR3 is CASTNTGGALKQYF. CDR3 DNA sequence: TGTGCCAGCACAAATACAGGGGGCGCCTTAAAGCAGTACTTC.

The chain is built from TRBV11-2 and TRBJ2-1; 7 nucleotides match TRBD2. From germline, CDR1 is SGHAT and CDR2 FQNNGV. J was trimmed by 12 bases and V by 1 base; bases with no gene match: 15. The CDR3 length is 16 residues. The CDR3 spells CASSLVREQKGRRQFF. In DNA, the CDR3 is TGTGCCAGCAGCTTAGTGCGGGAGCAAAAAGGGCGGCGGCAGTTCTTC.

The V call is TRBV2, the J call TRBJ1-5; D gene unclear. V lost 2 bases and J lost 4, with 12 bases in between. The CDR3 has 15 residues. Germline V gene lookup returns CDR1 SNHLY and CDR2 FYNNEI. This chain's CDR3 is CASSERQLANQPQHF. Here the CDR3 DNA reads TGTGCCAGCAGTGAACGGCAACTAGCAAATCAGCCCCAGCATTTT. The full variable domain, rest sourced from reference TRBV2 and TRBJ1-5, is EPEVTQTPSHQVTQMGQEVILRCVPISNHLYFYWYRQILGQKVEFLVSFYNNEISEKSEIFDDQFSVERPDGSNFTLKIRSTKLEDSAMYFCASSERQLANQPQHFGDGTRLSIL.

As to this clone: Other DNA variants within this sample encode the same CDR3. This chain uses TRBV30 with TRBJ1-1; D remains unclear. Germline CDR1 GTSNPN, CDR2 SVGIG (reference sequence). The CDR3 loop spans 13 amino acids. Trimming took 0 bases from V and 1 from J, leaving 6 bases between them. The CDR3 region has the DNA TGTGCCTGGAGTGTAGCCGGGAACACTGAAGCTTTCTTT. This gives the protein CAWSVAGNTEAFF.

The chain employs TRBV28 and TRBJ1-2; D is undetermined. The CDR3 spans 15 residues. V was cut by 6 bases and J by 2 bases, with 16 bases left in between. Germline loops: CDR1 MDHEN, CDR2 SYDVKM. In nucleotides, the CDR3 is TGTGCCAGCAGCTTTCGGGCGCGGCGGAACTATGGCTACACCTTC. Its protein is CASSFRARRNYGYTF.

V usage is TRBV10-3 and J usage is TRBJ2-6; weak D call: TRBD1 (5 bases). V shed 7 bases and J shed 0 bases, with 13 bases lying between them. In germline, CDR1 is ENHRY, CDR2 SYGVKD. CDR3 length equals 16 residues. Here the CDR3 DNA reads TGTGCCATCAATAGGGGTAGATACTCTGGGGCCAACGTCCTGACTTTC. Amino acids: CAINRGRYSGANVLTF.

The chain has TRBV7-2 and TRBJ2-1, with 8 nucleotides matching TRBD2. Looked up from germline, CDR1 is SGHTA and CDR2 is FQGNSA. This CDR3 has 16 residues. The V and J ends lost 4 bases and 0 bases, in that order; junction bases with no gene match: 5. CDR3 coding DNA: TGTGCCAGCAGCTACGAGCGGGGGACCTCCTACAATGAGCAGTTCTTC. Translated: CASSYERGTSYNEQFF.

The chain couples TRBV10-2 to TRBJ2-7; TRBD2 agrees at 10 bases. Unmatched junction bases numbered 28, after V lost 6 bases and J lost 5 bases. Looked up from germline, CDR1 is WSHSY and CDR2 is SAAADI. The CDR3 is 21 residues long. CDR3 in DNA: TGCGCCAGCAGGCACACCCGGCTAGCGGGGGCCGACGACGAACGACTGCACGAGCAGTACTTC. Its translation: CASRHTRLAGADDERLHEQYF.

The CDR3: CASSDHGTHNEQFF. DNA of the CDR3: TGTGCCAGCAGCGACCACGGCACCCACAATGAGCAGTTCTTC. This rearrangement joins TRBV7-9 to TRBJ2-1; D gene unclear. V lost 5 bases and J lost 5, with 13 bases in between. The CDR3 contains 14 residues. Germline CDR1 reads SEHNR; CDR2 reads FQNEAQ (reference sequence).

The rearrangement uses TRBV5-1 and TRBJ2-7; 15 bases line up with TRBD2. This CDR3 is 16 amino acids long. J gave up 5 bases and V 4 bases, and 7 bases lay outside the gene matches. The germline V gene has CDR1 SGHRS and CDR2 YFSETQ. CDR3 in DNA: TGCGCCAGCAGCGAAGGCGGACTAGCGGGGGGGAACGAGCAGTACTTC. Translation gives CASSEGGLAGGNEQYF.

The J gene is TRBJ1-1, the V gene TRBV30; TRBD1 might be the D (6 bases). The V gene's germline CDR1 is GTSNPN and CDR2 SVGIG (reference sequence). Trimming removed 4 bases from V and 6 bases from J, with 15 bases in between. This CDR3 is 13 amino acids long. CDR3 in DNA: TGTGCCTGGAAACAGGACAGCAGGGCTGAAGCTTTCTTT. Translating gives CAWKQDSRAEAFF.

Here the CDR3 reads CASSYDGGIEQYF. CDR3 DNA sequence: TGTGCCAGCAGTTACGACGGGGGGATCGAGCAGTACTTC. The V call is TRBV6-6, the J call TRBJ2-7; 7 bases agree with TRBD2. This CDR3 is 13 amino acids long. Germline V gene sequence: CDR1 MNHNY, CDR2 SVGAGI (reference sequence). After removal of 2 bases from V and 6 bases from J, the junction contained 4 bases not matched to a gene.

V and J are TRBV18 and TRBJ2-3; D remains unclear. Germline V gene data show CDR1 as KGHSH and CDR2 as LQKENI. V lost 2 bases and J lost 10, with 16 bases in between. The CDR3 is 14 amino acids. The CDR3 DNA reads as TGTGCCAGCTCACCATTAACAGACCAAGTTGCGCAGTATTTT. Protein sequence: CASSPLTDQVAQYF.

V usage is TRBV2 and J usage is TRBJ2-7; maybe TRBD1 (6 bases). Germline V gene lookup returns CDR1 SNHLY and CDR2 FYNNEI. The CDR3 sequence is 13 residues long. V lost 2 bases to trimming and J lost 7 bases, with 12 bases between them. CDR3 nucleotides: TGTGCCAGCAGTGAACTGGGGGCGAGAGAGCAGTACTTC. It is translated as CASSELGAREQYF.

As regards this clone: The sample contains more than one DNA sequence encoding this CDR3. The V call is TRBV28, the J call TRBJ2-5; D possibly corresponds to TRBD1 (6 bases). Germline CDR1 reads MDHEN; CDR2 reads SYDVKM. This CDR3 spans 13 amino acids. V dropped 4 bases and J dropped 5 bases, with 11 bases sitting between them. The CDR3 reads CASSSTGRETQYF. The CDR3, as DNA: TGTGCCAGCAGTTCTACAGGGCGGGAGACCCAGTACTTC.

V and J are TRBV19 and TRBJ2-7, with a possible D match to TRBD1 (5 bases). CDR1 is LNHDA and CDR2 is SQIVND in the germline V gene (reference sequence). The CDR3 length is 13 residues. Trimming cost V 4 bases and J 5 bases, with 12 bases left between them. For the CDR3, the DNA is TGTGCCAGTAGTACCGCTCTGACAGACGAGCAGTACTTC. It is translated as CASSTALTDEQYF.

The chain carries TRBV5-6 and TRBJ1-2, with TRBD1 matching over 7 bases. The junction had 4 bases not matched to a gene; V was cut back by 1 base and J by 1 base. CDR1 and CDR2 from the germline V gene are SGHDT and YYEEEE. The CDR3 sequence is 15 residues long. The CDR3 reads CASSLKGAINYGYTF. In nucleotides, the CDR3 is TGTGCCAGCAGCTTGAAGGGGGCCATTAACTATGGCTACACCTTC.

This chain connects TRBV5-1 to TRBJ2-5, with D possibly matching TRBD1 (5 bases). This CDR3 contains 14 residues. The germline V gene has CDR1 SGHRS and CDR2 YFSETQ. With 4 bases removed from V and 1 base from J, the gap between germline ends came to 11 bases. The CDR3 nucleotides read TGCGCCAGCAGCCCCACAACAGGCCAAGAGACCCAGTACTTC. This sequence encodes CASSPTTGQETQYF.

V and J are TRBV7-8 and TRBJ2-7, with no clear D. The CDR3 is 13 residues long. The germline CDR1 and CDR2 sequences are SGHVS and FQNEAQ. Trimming stripped 3 bases from V and 3 bases from J, with 9 bases between. This chain's CDR3 is CASSFRLDYEQYF. Here the CDR3 DNA reads TGTGCCAGCAGCTTCCGGCTCGACTACGAGCAGTACTTC.

The chain has TRBV28 and TRBJ2-4, with no clear D. V lost 5 bases and J 0 bases, leaving 11 bases between the germline ends. CDR1 MDHEN and CDR2 SYDVKM come from the germline V gene. CDR3 size: 15 residues. CDR3 residues: CASSPDPVAKNIQYF. CDR3 nucleotide sequence: TGTGCCAGCAGTCCCGATCCCGTAGCCAAAAACATTCAGTACTTC.

The rearrangement uses TRBV29-1 and TRBJ2-5; no clear D. The J call may be in error: the DNA end matches TRBJ2-7 better. In germline, CDR1 is SQVTM, CDR2 ANQGSEA. This CDR3 contains 12 residues. Written as DNA, the CDR3 is TGCAGCGTTGAAGCAGGATCCTACGAGCAGTACTTC. This encodes CSVEAGSYEQYF.